This T cell receptor (beta chain) was recorded in a study of blood T cell repertoires in COVID-19. Study-level background: Sites in the United States, Italy and Spain provided acute and convalescent COVID-19 samples. Nucleic acid was either cDNA or gDNA, and it came from T cells, B-cell-depleted T cells, or PBMCs.

This clone was seen only a few times. Trimming pared 1 base from V and 2 bases from J, leaving 15 bases between. The CDR3 is 16 residues long. CDR1 is SGHTS and CDR2 is YDEGEE in the germline V gene. Assay used: immunoSEQ multiplex PCR; TCRdb lists only in-frame clones, some missing. The sample includes 150,000 to 190,000 clones, about four fifths of them seen just once. The TCR sequence derives from an elderly woman with acute or convalescent COVID-19. Sequenced sample: peripheral blood. The rearrangement joins TRBV5-8 to TRBJ1-2; TRBD1 might be the D (5 bases). The CDR3 coding sequence is TGTGCCAGCAGCTTGCGGGGGACGTCCTTCAACTATGGCTACACCTTC. As protein: CASSLRGTSFNYGYTF.